Following are 3 T cell receptor beta chains from one sample sequenced in a study of quantifying T cell responses using KT2 cells. Study in general: TCR alpha and beta constant-region primers primed reverse transcription of RNA.

Each cDNA got a UMI-containing oligo ligated at its 3' end. First-round PCR used 3 to 4 cycles and beta primers RC1.1 and RC1.2 covering TRBC1 and TRBC2. TCRdb re-analysed the UMI-ligation and nested PCR reads in MiXCR, keeping a single row per CDR3 protein. The repertoire holds 25,000 to 40,000 distinct CDR3 sequences, with 9% to 12% as singletons. Sequences were obtained from PBMCs spiked with cells of the T cell clone KT2. These receptors all come from a human donor.

The gene calls are TRBV12-3 or TRBV12-4 and TRBJ2-7, with a weak D call TRBD2 (6 bases). Trimming took 5 bases from V and 5 from J, leaving 19 bases between them. This CDR3 has 15 amino acids. CDR3 in DNA: TGTGCCAGCAGTCCCCGGAACGGGAGAGCCGACGAGCAGTACTTC. Its protein product is CASSPRNGRADEQYF.

This clonotype was recorded many times. The rearrangement uses TRBV11-2 and TRBJ1-4; unclear D gene. The CDR3 runs 13 residues. CDR1 is SGHAT, CDR2 FQNNGV, per germline. The V end was cut by 5 bases, the J end by 8 bases, with 12 bases between. This chain's CDR3 is CASSQPLKEKLFF. For the CDR3, the DNA is TGTGCCAGCAGCCAACCCTTGAAAGAAAAACTGTTTTTT.

This clonotype was seen a handful of times. V is TRBV3-1 and J is TRBJ1-1; perhaps TRBD1 as D (5 bases). This CDR3 contains 14 residues. Germline-derived CDR1 and CDR2 are LGHDT and YNNKEL (reference sequence). Trimming took 3 bases from V and 5 from J, leaving 13 bases between them. The CDR3 here is CASSQNQGGTEAFF. The CDR3 nucleotides are TGTGCCAGCAGCCAGAACCAGGGTGGGACTGAAGCTTTCTTT.